This T cell receptor beta chain is drawn from a study of blood T cell repertoires in COVID-19. TCRdb's copy holds only in-frame clones and misses some; the assay was immunoSEQ multiplex PCR. The sample records a few hundred thousand clones, around 91% being singletons. V gave up 5 bases and J gave up 0 bases; unmatched junction bases: 13. The germline gives CDR1 PRHDT, CDR2 FYEKMQ (reference sequence). CDR3 length: 19 residues. This clonotype was obtained from a woman in her fifties or sixties with COVID-19, enrolled during active disease. Sequencing was carried out using peripheral blood. The chain has TRBV13 and TRBJ1-6; 7 bases line up with TRBD1. Here the CDR3 reads CASSQNPPGQSSYNSPLHF. The CDR3 coding sequence is TGTGCCAGCAGCCAGAATCCCCCGGGACAGAGCTCCTATAATTCACCCCTCCACTTT.